A selection of T cell receptor beta chains follows, all from one sample in a study of blood T cells in healthy people across ages. TCRdb processed the 5' RACE reads anew with MiXCR; each CDR3 protein has one entry. The table shows roughly 1.6 million distinct CDR3 sequences, with around 36% occurring only once. Sequenced: blood. The source is a woman in her thirties in good health. Both conserved end residues are part of each CDR3. A D gene is named only where the DNA matches it firmly. Part of the rows lack a size; the others show once, few, many or a class for expanded clones.

clone size	V gene	J gene	CDR3 length	D gene	CDR3 DNA	CDR3 protein
NA	TRBV20-1	TRBJ2-7	15	TRBD2	TGCAGTGCTAGAGATTCATTTAGCGGGGCCCACGAGCAGTACTTC	CSARDSFSGAHEQYF
many	TRBV5-1	TRBJ2-5	13	NA	TGTGCCAGCAGCTTAGCCCCGCCCGAGACCCAGTACTTC	CASSLAPPETQYF
once	TRBV27	TRBJ2-7	16	NA	TGTGCCAGCAGGAGATACTCACAGGGATTGTCCTACGAGCAGTACTTC	CASRRYSQGLSYEQYF
NA	TRBV30	TRBJ2-7	13	NA	TGTGCCTGGAGTATAAACAGGGTCTACGAGCAGTACTTC	CAWSINRVYEQYF
NA	TRBV20-1	TRBJ2-7	13	TRBD1	TGCAGTGCCGGACAGGGGGCTCTTTACGAGCAGTACTTC	CSAGQGALYEQYF
NA	TRBV7-3	TRBJ2-1	16	NA	TGTGCCAGCAGCCCCGGACGGTATTACGGCCAAGAGACCCAGTTCTTC	CASSPGRYYGQETQFF
NA	TRBV28	TRBJ2-5	14	NA	TGTGCCAGCACCTACCCCGGAAGGGGAGAGACCCAGTACTTC	CASTYPGRGETQYF
few	TRBV7-9	TRBJ2-1	13	NA	TGTGCCAGCACCCTGCGGGGCTCCAATGAGCAGTTCTTC	CASTLRGSNEQFF
NA	TRBV5-1	TRBJ2-4	15	TRBD1	TGCGCCAGCAGCTTGGGACAGGGGGTCCCAAACATTCAGTACTTC	CASSLGQGVPNIQYF
few	TRBV12-3/TRBV12-4	TRBJ2-7	12	NA	TGTGCCAGCAGCATGGGACTCGGCGAGCAGTACTTC	CASSMGLGEQYF
NA	TRBV20-1	TRBJ1-1	13	NA	TGCAGTGCTAAACAGGGAACGTACACTGAAGCTTTCTTT	CSAKQGTYTEAFF
many	TRBV7-9	TRBJ2-5	13	NA	TGTGCCAGCAGCCATGGCAGGGAAGAGACCCAGTACTTC	CASSHGREETQYF
many	TRBV12-3/TRBV12-4	TRBJ2-1	14	TRBD2	TGTGCCAGCAGCCCAGCGGGAGCTCTAAATGAGCAGTTCTTC	CASSPAGALNEQFF
NA	TRBV28	TRBJ2-1	13	TRBD1	TGTGCCAGTAAAAGACAGGGACGGAATGAGCGGTTCTTC	CASKRQGRNERFF
few	TRBV12-3/TRBV12-4	TRBJ2-7	14	NA	TGTGCCAGCAGTTCTCCGCTAGCGCACTACGAGCAGTACTTC	CASSSPLAHYEQYF
NA	TRBV11-2	TRBJ2-1	14	NA	TGTGCCAGCAGCCCCGGACGGGCGACCGGGGAGCAGTTCTTC	CASSPGRATGEQFF
few	TRBV5-5	TRBJ2-7	15	NA	TGTGCCAGCAGCCTGACACAGGGAAATACCTACGAGCAGTACTTC	CASSLTQGNTYEQYF
few	TRBV4-2	TRBJ1-1	16	TRBD1	TGTGCCAGCAGCCAAGTCCAGGGGGCTGGGAACACTGAAGCTTTCTTT	CASSQVQGAGNTEAFF
few	TRBV15	TRBJ1-5	15	TRBD1	TGTGCCACCAGCAGAACTTCCGACAGGGATCAGCCCCAGCATTTT	CATSRTSDRDQPQHF
NA	TRBV3-1	TRBJ1-5	15	NA	TGTGCCAGCAGCCCCGTCCTTAACGGCAATCAGCCCCAGCATTTT	CASSPVLNGNQPQHF
NA	TRBV20-1	TRBJ2-3	14	NA	TGCAGTGCTAGAGATGGGCGGAGCACAGATACGCAGTATTTT	CSARDGRSTDTQYF
NA	TRBV5-1	TRBJ2-1	15	NA	TGTGCCAGCAGCTTAGGTGGTGGAGAGTACAATGAGCAGTTCTTC	CASSLGGGEYNEQFF
NA	TRBV20-1	TRBJ1-5	14	NA	TGCAGTGCCCCATTCACCTATAGCAATCAGCCCCAGCATTTT	CSAPFTYSNQPQHF
few	TRBV30	TRBJ2-1	17	TRBD2	TGTGCCTGGAGGGCTAGACTAGCGGGGGGGCCTGGGAATGAGCAGTTCTTC	CAWRARLAGGPGNEQFF
NA	TRBV4-1	TRBJ2-7	14	NA	TGCGCCAGCAGCCTCCTCGGACTGAATTACGAGCAGTACTTC	CASSLLGLNYEQYF
NA	TRBV20-1	TRBJ2-3	12	NA	TGCAGTGCTAGAGAGGGGTTCTCAGCGCAGTATTTT	CSAREGFSAQYF
few	TRBV28	TRBJ2-1	17	TRBD2	TGTGCCAGCAGTCCCTCTAGCGGGAGGATCTCCTACAATGAGCAGTTCTTC	CASSPSSGRISYNEQFF
few	TRBV9	TRBJ2-7	14	TRBD2	TGTGCCAGCAACGCGGGACTAGCATCCTACGAGCAGTACTTC	CASNAGLASYEQYF
NA	TRBV14	TRBJ2-7	18	NA	TGTGCCAGCAGCCAAGCGGGGTTTCGACTCCTTAGCTCCTACGAGCAGTACTTC	CASSQAGFRLLSSYEQYF
few	TRBV29-1	TRBJ2-7	16	TRBD2	TGCAGCGTTGAAGGATTGGCGGCTAGCGGGAGCTACGAGCAGTACTTC	CSVEGLAASGSYEQYF
few	TRBV20-1	TRBJ2-7	12	TRBD1	TGCAGTGCAAGACAGGGATTCTACGAGCAGTACTTC	CSARQGFYEQYF
NA	TRBV10-2	TRBJ2-1	16	NA	TGCGCCAGCAATACGGGTAGGGCGGGAACCTCCTACGAGCAGTTCTTC	CASNTGRAGTSYEQFF
few	TRBV5-1	TRBJ2-3	14	TRBD2	TGCGCCAGCAGCGGCGGTAGCGGGCAGGATACGCAGTATTTT	CASSGGSGQDTQYF
few	TRBV29-1	TRBJ1-1	13	TRBD1	TGCAGCGTCGCAAGGACAGGGGGAACTGAAGCTTTCTTT	CSVARTGGTEAFF
NA	TRBV9	TRBJ2-7	14	TRBD1	TGTGCCAGCAGCGTCGCCGGGACAGACTACGAGCAGTACTTC	CASSVAGTDYEQYF
once	TRBV7-6	TRBJ2-5	16	NA	TGTGCCAGCAGCGGTAGTTTGGGCAGGGAAGATAATGAGCAGTACTTC	CASSGSLGREDNEQYF
once	TRBV30	TRBJ2-7	11	NA	TGTGCCTGGAGTCCTAGTTGCGAGCAGTACTTC	CAWSPSCEQYF
NA	TRBV12-3/TRBV12-4	TRBJ2-2	21	TRBD2	TGTGCCAGCAGTTTAAGGATCTTGGGACTAGCGGGGGGGCCGAACACCGGGGAGCTGTTTTTT	CASSLRILGLAGGPNTGELFF
NA	TRBV18	TRBJ1-6	15	TRBD1	TGTGCCAGCTCGTCCCGAGGACAGGATAATTCACCCCTCCACTTT	CASSSRGQDNSPLHF
few	TRBV12-3/TRBV12-4	TRBJ2-7	16	TRBD2	TGTGCCAGCAGCCCTGATAGCGGGGGGTTCTCCTACGAGCAGTACTTC	CASSPDSGGFSYEQYF
few	TRBV5-1	TRBJ2-7	16	TRBD1	TGCGCCAGCAGCTGGGACGGACAGGGGGCGGCCTACGAGCAGTACTTC	CASSWDGQGAAYEQYF
NA	TRBV13	TRBJ2-1	15	NA	TGTGCCAGCAGCTTACCGGCGGGGGGACAGAATGAGCAGTTCTTC	CASSLPAGGQNEQFF